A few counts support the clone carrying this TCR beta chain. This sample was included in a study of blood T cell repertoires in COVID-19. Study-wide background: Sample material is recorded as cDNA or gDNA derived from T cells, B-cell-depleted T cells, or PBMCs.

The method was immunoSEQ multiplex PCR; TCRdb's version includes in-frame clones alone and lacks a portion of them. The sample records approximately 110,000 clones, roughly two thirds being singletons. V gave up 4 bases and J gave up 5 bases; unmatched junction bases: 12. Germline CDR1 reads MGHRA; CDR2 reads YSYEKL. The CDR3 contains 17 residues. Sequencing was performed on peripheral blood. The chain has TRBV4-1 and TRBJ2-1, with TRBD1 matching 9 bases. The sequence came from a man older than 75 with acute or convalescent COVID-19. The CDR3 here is CASSPSHGTGFHNEQFF. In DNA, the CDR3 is TGCGCCAGCAGCCCCTCCCACGGGACAGGGTTTCACAATGAGCAGTTCTTC.